Below are 27 T cell receptor beta chains sequenced from a single sample in a study of Graves' ophthalmopathy and Graves' hyperthyroidism. RNA transcripts served as template for amplifying TCR beta CDR3 sequences. First-round RT-PCR employed HTBI primers, with a second-round multiplex PCR after it. A single record per CDR3 protein comes from TCRdb applying MiXCR to the multiplex PCR reads. Of around 340,000 distinct CDR3 sequences in the sample, roughly 16% were seen once. Sequencing used peripheral blood. Every receptor here comes from an adult man with Graves' ophthalmopathy.

This clonotype was seen repeatedly, ten times or more. The DNA for the CDR3 is TGCAGTGCACCCCCCCGGGCGGGACCTTCGTACGAGCAGTACTTC. It yields the protein CSAPPRAGPSYEQYF. The J gene is TRBJ2-7, the V gene TRBV20-1, with D possibly TRBD2 on 6 matching bases. The V gene's germline CDR1 is DFQATT and CDR2 SNEGSKA (reference sequence). This CDR3 has 15 amino acids. V dropped 6 bases and J dropped 4 bases, with 22 bases sitting between them.

This clonotype has ten or more counts. J is TRBJ2-7 and V is TRBV24-1; the D gene is possibly TRBD1 (5 bases). Per germline, CDR1 KGHDR and CDR2 SFDVKD. Trimming pared 2 bases from V and 5 bases from J, leaving 9 bases between. CDR3 length: 13 amino acids. CDR3 DNA sequence: TGTGCCACCAGTGATTCCGCCAGGGACGAGCAGTACTTC. Protein product: CATSDSARDEQYF.

This clonotype was picked up a small number of times. A read error is possible here, since a much larger clone lies one base away. The V call is TRBV20-1, the J call TRBJ2-5; TRBD2 is a possible D gene (6 bases). V was shortened by 0 bases and J by 5 bases, with 13 bases between the two germline ends. The CDR3 has 14 residues. Looked up from germline, CDR1 is DFQATT and CDR2 is SNEGSKA (reference sequence). The chain's CDR3 is CSARDVAVLETQYF. The CDR3 DNA is TGCAGTGCTAGAGATGTAGCGGTATTGGAGACCCAGTACTTC.

This rearrangement joins TRBV6-2 or TRBV6-3 to TRBJ2-7; 7 nucleotides agree with TRBD1. CDR3 length: 13 residues. Per the germline V gene, CDR1 is MNHEY and CDR2 is SVGEGT. V trimming: 5 bases; J trimming: 4 bases; junction bases outside the gene matches: 5. The CDR3 sequence is CASSKHRGYEQYF. In DNA form, the CDR3 reads TGTGCCAGCAGTAAACACAGGGGTTACGAGCAGTACTTC.

Ten or more counts support this clonotype. The chain uses TRBV20-1 and TRBJ1-5; D may be TRBD1 (6 bases). The germline V and J ends were trimmed by 3 bases and 5 bases, with 17 bases remaining between them. Germline CDR1 is DFQATT and CDR2 is SNEGSKA (reference sequence). CDR3 length: 15 amino acids. CDR3 in DNA: TGCAGTGCTAGGGAGGGGGGTGAGGGGTATCAGCCCCAGCATTTT. It encodes CSAREGGEGYQPQHF.

This clonotype was seen many times. The gene calls are TRBV20-1 and TRBJ2-7; no firm D call. This CDR3 contains 10 residues. Germline V gives CDR1 DFQATT, CDR2 SNEGSKA (reference sequence). V lost 6 bases, J lost 7 bases, and 10 bases lay in between. CDR3 DNA: TGCAGTGCCGCCGTATCGGAGCAGTACTTC. As protein: CSAAVSEQYF.

Comment on this clonotype: A much larger clone lies a single base off, so this may be a read error. This rearrangement joins TRBV5-4 to TRBJ1-5; maybe TRBD1 (5 bases). Germline V gene sequence: CDR1 SGHNT, CDR2 YYREEE (reference sequence). The CDR3 is 18 residues long. V lost 3 bases to trimming and J lost 1 base, with 20 bases between them. The CDR3 nucleotides read TGTGCCAGCAGCTATCACCGCGGGGGATATCGGAGCAATCAGCCCCAGCATTTT. It translates to CASSYHRGGYRSNQPQHF.

Concerning this clonotype itself: A read error may be the cause here, since a much bigger clone is one base away. The chain uses TRBV6-1 and TRBJ2-7, with D perhaps given as TRBD1 or TRBD2 (6 bases each). The CDR3 runs 13 residues. V gave up 7 bases and J gave up 2 bases, with 12 bases separating them. Germline lookup yields CDR1 MNHNS and CDR2 SASEGT. CDR3 protein: CASTPGGPYEQYF. Here the CDR3 DNA reads TGTGCCAGCACGCCCGGGGGCCCCTACGAGCAGTACTTC.

This clonotype was picked up many times. This sequence joins TRBV5-1 and TRBJ2-7; D gene ambiguous. Germline V CDR1 and CDR2: SGHRS, YFSETQ. Trimming left V 6 bases short and J 1 base short, with 17 bases between. The CDR3 covers 15 residues. The CDR3: CASKNPGPKSYEQYF. The CDR3, as DNA: TGCGCCAGCAAAAACCCCGGGCCGAAGTCCTACGAGCAGTACTTC.

Many counts were recorded for this clonotype. A much larger clone lies one base from this, so it may be a read error. The rearrangement uses TRBV12-5 and TRBJ2-7; TRBD2 might be the D (5 bases). This CDR3 has 17 residues. Germline values: CDR1 LGHNT, CDR2 FRNRAP. The CDR3 spells CASGSNTATRGYYEQCF. DNA for the CDR3: TGTGCTAGTGGTTCCAACACCGCCACCCGGGGTTACTACGAGCAGTGCTTC.

This clonotype was detected only a few times. This chain uses TRBV4-2 with TRBJ1-1; a possible D gene is TRBD1 (6 bases). The V and J ends lost 0 bases and 10 bases respectively, with 18 bases between them. Germline V gives CDR1 LGHNA, CDR2 YNFKEQ. This CDR3 is built from 15 residues. The CDR3 spells CASSQDKGGEGGAFF. The CDR3, as DNA: TGTGCCAGCAGCCAAGATAAGGGTGGGGAAGGGGGAGCTTTCTTT.

This clonotype was recorded many times. The genes are TRBV12-3 or TRBV12-4 and TRBJ2-2; 10 bases fit TRBD2. The trim removed 4 bases at V and 5 bases at J, leaving 4 bases unmatched. The length of the CDR3 is 15 residues. In DNA form, the CDR3 reads TGTGCCAGCAGTTCTAGCGGGAGAGGTACCGGGGAGCTGTTTTTT. This encodes CASSSSGRGTGELFF.

This clonotype was seen repeatedly, ten times or more. The V and J genes are TRBV30 and TRBJ1-1, with D perhaps TRBD1 (6 bases). Deletions cut 1 base from V and 1 base from J, with 7 bases between. The CDR3 has 13 amino acids. Germline V gene sequence: CDR1 GTSNPN, CDR2 SVGIG (reference sequence). The CDR3 DNA sequence: TGTGCCTGGAGTGGGACAGCGAACACTGAAGCTTTCTTT. This codes for CAWSGTANTEAFF.

This clonotype was observed at least ten times. Here the CDR3 reads CASSFRPPADTQYF. CDR3 in DNA: TGTGCCAGCAGTTTTAGGCCGCCCGCCGATACGCAGTATTTT. The chain joins TRBV12-3 or TRBV12-4 to TRBJ2-3; D remains unclear. The V and J ends lost 3 bases and 6 bases respectively, with 13 bases between them. The CDR3 loop spans 14 amino acids.

This chain uses TRBV28 with TRBJ2-5; the match to TRBD2 covers 12 bases. Losses at the gene ends were 2 bases for V and 0 bases for J; bases not matched to a gene: 1. CDR1 and CDR2 (germline): MDHEN, SYDVKM. This CDR3 is built from 16 residues. CDR3 DNA sequence: TGTGCCAGCAGTTTAAGACTAGCGGGAGACCAAGAGACCCAGTACTTC. This gives the protein CASSLRLAGDQETQYF.

This clonotype was detected many times. V usage is TRBV29-1 and J usage is TRBJ1-1; D is perhaps TRBD1 (5 bases). From germline, CDR1 is SQVTM and CDR2 ANQGSEA. V was clipped by 5 bases and J by 0 bases, with 22 bases between them. The length of the CDR3 is 17 residues. The chain's CDR3 is CSVHAWGPGPMNTEAFF. CDR3 nucleotides: TGCAGCGTTCACGCTTGGGGACCGGGACCGATGAACACTGAAGCTTTCTTT.

As regards this clonotype: This may be a read error: a much more frequent sequence differs by one nucleotide. This chain joins TRBV7-8 and TRBJ2-7; possibly TRBD2 for D (6 bases). The length of the CDR3 is 14 residues. Trimming stripped 5 bases from V and 5 bases from J, with 16 bases between. Germline V gene data show CDR1 as SGHVS and CDR2 as FQNEAQ. CDR3: CASSPGLSQHEQYF. The CDR3 coding sequence is TGTGCCAGCAGCCCAGGACTATCGCAGCACGAGCAGTACTTC.

This clonotype was counted many times. The V call is TRBV12-3 or TRBV12-4, the J call TRBJ1-2; D is possibly TRBD1 (5 bases). This CDR3 spans 15 amino acids. The ends were cut back, 7 bases at V and 7 bases at J, with 22 bases in the middle. In DNA form, the CDR3 reads TGTGCCAGCAAGAACTCTTGGGACCCCCCTCTTGGCTACACCTTC. This sequence encodes CASKNSWDPPLGYTF.

Comment on this clonotype: A much larger clone differs by one base, so this may be a read error. This rearrangement joins TRBV5-1 to TRBJ2-5; 13 bases line up with TRBD2. Looked up from germline, CDR1 is SGHRS and CDR2 is YFSETQ. The CDR3 is made up of 15 amino acids. This CDR3 reads CASSTGTSGVETLYF. CDR3 DNA: TGCGCCAGCAGCACCGGGACTAGCGGGGTAGAGACCCTGTACTTC.

This clonotype was detected many times. This chain joins TRBV7-2 and TRBJ1-1; D gene unclear. Germline-derived CDR1 and CDR2 are SGHTA and FQGNSA. Trimming stripped 1 base from V and 12 bases from J, with 9 bases between. The CDR3 spans 11 residues. CDR3 DNA sequence: TGTGCCAGCAGCTTAGTCCTTGTCACTTTCTTT. The encoded protein is CASSLVLVTFF.

Many counts were recorded for this clonotype. The rearrangement links TRBV11-2 to TRBJ2-5; 11 bases match TRBD1. The CDR3 totals 13 residues. J gave up 4 bases and V 5 bases, and 0 bases lay outside the gene matches. Germline lookup yields CDR1 SGHAT and CDR2 FQNNGV. The CDR3 spells CASSGTGGETQYF. DNA for the CDR3: TGTGCCAGCAGCGGGACAGGGGGAGAGACCCAGTACTTC.

This clonotype has ten or more counts. V gene TRBV29-1 combines with J gene TRBJ1-5; D gene uncertain. V was pared by 7 bases and J by 3 bases, with 10 bases between. The germline V gene has CDR1 SQVTM and CDR2 ANQGSEA. The CDR3 extends over 12 amino acids. As DNA, the CDR3 is TGCAGCGCCGGCGGCCACAATCAGCCCCAGCATTTT. It translates to CSAGGHNQPQHF.

In this sample, this clonotype turned up many times. This chain connects TRBV6-2 or TRBV6-3 to TRBJ2-7; the match to TRBD1 covers 8 bases. The germline V gene has CDR1 MNHEY and CDR2 SVGEGT. Trimming took 6 bases from V and 3 from J; bases not matched to a gene: 4. There are 13 residues in the CDR3. The CDR3 DNA is TGTGCCAGCAGACCTGGACAGGGCTACGAGCAGTACTTC. Protein product: CASRPGQGYEQYF.

V gene TRBV6-1 combines with J gene TRBJ2-5, with 9 bases matching TRBD2. V was clipped by 6 bases and J by 5 bases; unmatched bases: 10. Germline V gene lookup returns CDR1 MNHNS and CDR2 SASEGT. The CDR3 is 15 residues long. The CDR3 spells CASSIAGDMGETQYF. CDR3 DNA sequence: TGTGCCAGCAGCATAGCGGGAGATATGGGGGAGACCCAGTACTTC.

This clonotype has ten or more counts. The rearrangement links TRBV11-2 to TRBJ2-5, with TRBD1 matching 9 bases. After removal of 4 bases from V and 1 base from J, the junction contained 10 bases not matched to a gene. The germline CDR1 and CDR2 sequences are SGHAT and FQNNGV. CDR3 length equals 17 residues. CDR3 coding DNA: TGTGCCAGCAGCTCCGATCAGGACAGGGGACCCCAAGAGACCCAGTACTTC. It codes for CASSSDQDRGPQETQYF. Filled out from reference TRBV11-2 and TRBJ2-5, the complete variable domain reads EAGVAQSPRYKIIEKRQSVAFWCNPISGHATLYWYQQILGQGPKLLIQFQNNGVVDDSQLPKDRFSAERLKGVDSTLKIQPAKLEDSAVYLCASSSDQDRGPQETQYFGPGTRLLVL.

The J gene is TRBJ2-5, the V gene TRBV7-3, with TRBD2 as a possible D gene (5 bases). Germline CDR1 SGHTA, CDR2 FQGTGA. Deletions cut 6 bases from V and 5 bases from J, with 13 bases between. The CDR3 sequence is 13 residues long. The CDR3: CASSSVGVETQYF. CDR3 nucleotide sequence: TGTGCCAGCAGTTCAGTGGGAGTGGAGACCCAGTACTTC.

Ten or more counts support this clonotype. DNA for the CDR3: TGCAGCGTTGAAGTAGCTAGCGGCTACACAGATACGCAGTATTTT. Its translation: CSVEVASGYTDTQYF. The rearrangement links TRBV29-1 to TRBJ2-3, with 7 bases that match TRBD2. Per germline, CDR1 SQVTM and CDR2 ANQGSEA. The CDR3 is made up of 15 amino acids. The ends lost 1 base at V and 2 bases at J; junction bases unmatched: 6.